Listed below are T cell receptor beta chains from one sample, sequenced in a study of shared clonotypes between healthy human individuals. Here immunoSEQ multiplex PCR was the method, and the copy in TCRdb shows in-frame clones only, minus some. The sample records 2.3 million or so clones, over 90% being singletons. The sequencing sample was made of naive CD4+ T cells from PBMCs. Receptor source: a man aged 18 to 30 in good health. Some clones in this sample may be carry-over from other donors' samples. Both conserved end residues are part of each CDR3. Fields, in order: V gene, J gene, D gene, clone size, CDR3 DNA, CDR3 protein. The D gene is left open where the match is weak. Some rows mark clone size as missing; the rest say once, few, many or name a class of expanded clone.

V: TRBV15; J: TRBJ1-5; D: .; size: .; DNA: TGTGCCACCAGCAGACTGGGCCCCCTGAGCAATCAGCCCCAGCATTTT; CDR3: CATSRLGPLSNQPQHF
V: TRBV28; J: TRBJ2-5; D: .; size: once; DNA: TGTGCCAGCAGTTTTGGGGCATCGGAGACCCAGTACTTC; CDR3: CASSFGASETQYF
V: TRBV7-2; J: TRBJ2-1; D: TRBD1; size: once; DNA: TGTGCCAGCAGCTTAGCCGACAGGGGGACAGGTTATGAGCAGTTCTTC; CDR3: CASSLADRGTGYEQFF
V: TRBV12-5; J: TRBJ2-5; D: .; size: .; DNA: TGTGCTAGTGGTTCCTCAGGGCGCGAGACCCAGTACTTC; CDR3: CASGSSGRETQYF
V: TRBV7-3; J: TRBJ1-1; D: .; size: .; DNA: TGTGCCAGCAGCTTAAGTGGGGAAGGCACTGAAGCTTTCTTT; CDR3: CASSLSGEGTEAFF
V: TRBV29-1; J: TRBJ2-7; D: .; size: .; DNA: TGCAGCGTGGCAACAGGGAGGAGCTCCTACGAGCAGTACTTC; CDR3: CSVATGRSSYEQYF
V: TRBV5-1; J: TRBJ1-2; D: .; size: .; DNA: TGCGCCAGCAGCTTCACAGGGATAAACGGCTACACCTTC; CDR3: CASSFTGINGYTF
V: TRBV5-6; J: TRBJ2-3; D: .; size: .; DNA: TGTGCCAGCAGCCCTCTCGGGGATACGCAGTATTTT; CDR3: CASSPLGDTQYF
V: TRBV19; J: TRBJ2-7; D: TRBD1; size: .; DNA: TGTGCCAGTAGTCTCCCCGGGACAGAATACGAGCAGTACTTC; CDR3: CASSLPGTEYEQYF
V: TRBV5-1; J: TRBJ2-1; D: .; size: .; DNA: TGCGCCAGCAGCTTTCTCGGCCACTCCCTAACCAATGAGCAGTTCTTC; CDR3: CASSFLGHSLTNEQFF
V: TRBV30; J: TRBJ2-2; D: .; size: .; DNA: TGTGCCTGGAGTGTTCGAGGGGGCGGGGAGCTGTTTTTT; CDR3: CAWSVRGGGELFF
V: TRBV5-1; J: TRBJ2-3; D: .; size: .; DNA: TGCGCCAGCAGCTTGGCCTCTCTAGCAGTCACAGATACGCAGTATTTT; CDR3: CASSLASLAVTDTQYF
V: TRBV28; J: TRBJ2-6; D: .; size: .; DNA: TGTGCCAGCAGGCCAACAGGGATCCCTGGGGCCAACGTCCTGACTTTC; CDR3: CASRPTGIPGANVLTF
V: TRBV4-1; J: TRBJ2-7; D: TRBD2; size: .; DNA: TGCGCCAGCAGCCAAGAGGGGCTAGCGGGAGCCTACGAGCAGTACTTC; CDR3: CASSQEGLAGAYEQYF
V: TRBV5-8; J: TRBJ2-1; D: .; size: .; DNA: TGTGCCAGCAGCGGTAGGGGACTTATCGAGGTCTACAATGAGCAGTTCTTC; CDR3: CASSGRGLIEVYNEQFF
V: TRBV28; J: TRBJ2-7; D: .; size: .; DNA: TGTGCCAGCAGTCCCGGAGGGTGGGAGCAGTACTTC; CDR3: CASSPGGWEQYF
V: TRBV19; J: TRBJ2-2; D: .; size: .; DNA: TGTGCCAGCCGAAATTCGGACGGAACCTACACCGGGGAGCTGTTTTTT; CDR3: CASRNSDGTYTGELFF
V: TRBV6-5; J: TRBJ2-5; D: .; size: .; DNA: TGTGCCAGCAGTTACTCGTATATCAGGGTCCAAGAGACCCAGTACTTC; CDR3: CASSYSYIRVQETQYF
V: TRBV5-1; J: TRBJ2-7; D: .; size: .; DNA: TGCGCCAGCAGCCTGGGACCGGATTCATACGAGCAGTACTTC; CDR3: CASSLGPDSYEQYF
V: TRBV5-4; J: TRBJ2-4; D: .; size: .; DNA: TGTGCCAGCAGCCAGGGACGTCGGCGGGACATTCAGTACTTC; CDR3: CASSQGRRRDIQYF
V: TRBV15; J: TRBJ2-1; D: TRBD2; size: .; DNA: TGTGCCACCAGCAGAGCGCTAGCGGGGGCCTACAATGAGCAGTTCTTC; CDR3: CATSRALAGAYNEQFF
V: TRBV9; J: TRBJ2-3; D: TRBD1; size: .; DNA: TGTGCCAGCAGCGCTACAGGGGAAAGGACAGATACGCAGTATTTT; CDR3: CASSATGERTDTQYF
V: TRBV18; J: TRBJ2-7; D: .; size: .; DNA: TGTGCCAGCTCACCACCGGCCAGCTACGAGCAGTACTTC; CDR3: CASSPPASYEQYF